These T cell receptor beta chains were read from a single sample in a study of blood T cell repertoires in COVID-19. The data were produced by immunoSEQ multiplex PCR, yet TCRdb's version contains in-frame clones alone and is incomplete. Among roughly 57,000 clones listed, 60% to 80% were seen once. Sequencing used peripheral blood. The receptors stem from a man aged 55 to 70 with acute or convalescent COVID-19. CDR3s include the opening cysteine and the closing phenylalanine or tryptophan. The order of the fields is D gene, J gene, V gene, clone size, CDR3 protein, CDR3 DNA. A D gene is named only where the DNA matches it firmly. Clone size, where shown, is once, few, many, or a class for clones that have expanded.

d_call: TRBD1
j_call: TRBJ1-2
v_call: TRBV7-9
clone_size: NA
cdr3_aa: CASSSRDRSNYGYTF
cdr3_nt: TGTGCCAGCAGCTCCCGGGACAGGAGCAACTATGGCTACACCTTC

d_call: NA
j_call: TRBJ1-5
v_call: TRBV7-2
clone_size: NA
cdr3_aa: CASSTTTGGGPQHF
cdr3_nt: TGTGCCAGCAGCACAACCACGGGGGGAGGGCCCCAGCATTTT

d_call: NA
j_call: TRBJ1-5
v_call: TRBV11-2
clone_size: NA
cdr3_aa: CASSLEASQPQHF
cdr3_nt: TGTGCCAGCAGCTTAGAAGCCTCTCAGCCCCAGCATTTT

d_call: TRBD1
j_call: TRBJ1-1
v_call: TRBV29-1
clone_size: NA
cdr3_aa: CSVPHRQGKGAFF
cdr3_nt: TGCAGCGTTCCCCACCGACAGGGCAAGGGAGCTTTCTTT

d_call: TRBD2
j_call: TRBJ2-1
v_call: TRBV12-5
clone_size: once
cdr3_aa: CASGPAERGGDNEQFF
cdr3_nt: TGTGCTAGTGGTCCCGCAGAGCGGGGGGGGGACAATGAGCAGTTCTTC

d_call: NA
j_call: TRBJ1-4
v_call: TRBV5-1
clone_size: NA
cdr3_aa: CASSLGHQLNEKLFF
cdr3_nt: TGCGCCAGCAGCTTGGGACACCAGCTGAATGAAAAACTGTTTTTT

d_call: TRBD1
j_call: TRBJ2-7
v_call: TRBV5-1
clone_size: once
cdr3_aa: CASSLSPGGSYEQYF
cdr3_nt: TGCGCCAGCAGCTTGTCCCCAGGGGGTTCCTACGAGCAGTACTTC

d_call: TRBD2
j_call: TRBJ2-5
v_call: TRBV9
clone_size: NA
cdr3_aa: CASNAGLAGAETQYF
cdr3_nt: TGTGCCAGCAACGCGGGACTAGCAGGGGCAGAGACCCAGTACTTC

d_call: TRBD1
j_call: TRBJ1-1
v_call: TRBV7-2
clone_size: few
cdr3_aa: CASSLARNPGGPNTEAFF
cdr3_nt: TGTGCCAGCAGCTTAGCGAGAAATCCAGGGGGTCCGAACACTGAAGCTTTCTTT

d_call: NA
j_call: TRBJ1-1
v_call: TRBV7-8
clone_size: NA
cdr3_aa: CASSFVGKAYGTEAFF
cdr3_nt: TGTGCCAGCAGCTTCGTCGGGAAAGCCTACGGCACTGAAGCTTTCTTT

d_call: NA
j_call: TRBJ1-4
v_call: TRBV18
clone_size: NA
cdr3_aa: CASSPQQANEKLFF
cdr3_nt: TGTGCCAGCTCACCACAACAGGCTAATGAAAAACTGTTTTTT

d_call: TRBD1
j_call: TRBJ1-6
v_call: TRBV7-3
clone_size: NA
cdr3_aa: CASFGDRYNSPLHF
cdr3_nt: TGTGCCAGCTTCGGGGACAGGTATAATTCACCCCTCCACTTT

d_call: TRBD1
j_call: TRBJ1-3
v_call: TRBV6-4
clone_size: NA
cdr3_aa: CASTGGLNTIYF
cdr3_nt: TGTGCCAGCACAGGGGGGCTCAACACCATATATTTT

d_call: NA
j_call: TRBJ1-2
v_call: TRBV5-1
clone_size: NA
cdr3_aa: CASSLGGSGYTF
cdr3_nt: TGCGCCAGCAGCTTGGGAGGGTCCGGGTACACCTTC

d_call: NA
j_call: TRBJ2-7
v_call: TRBV27
clone_size: NA
cdr3_aa: CASSLKPNYEQYF
cdr3_nt: TGTGCCAGCAGTCTTAAACCTAACTACGAGCAGTACTTC

d_call: NA
j_call: TRBJ2-5
v_call: TRBV6-5
clone_size: few
cdr3_aa: CASSRETQYF
cdr3_nt: TGTGCCAGCAGTCGTGAGACCCAGTACTTC

d_call: TRBD1
j_call: TRBJ2-1
v_call: TRBV13
clone_size: NA
cdr3_aa: CASSLGDRGRGEQFF
cdr3_nt: TGTGCCAGCAGCTTAGGGGACAGGGGACGTGGTGAGCAGTTCTTC

d_call: NA
j_call: TRBJ1-4
v_call: TRBV24-1
clone_size: NA
cdr3_aa: CATSPRGGGEKLFF
cdr3_nt: TGTGCCACCAGTCCCAGAGGGGGAGGGGAAAAACTGTTTTTT

d_call: NA
j_call: TRBJ1-2
v_call: TRBV18
clone_size: NA
cdr3_aa: CASSPGAVSYGYTF
cdr3_nt: TGTGCCAGCTCACCAGGCGCGGTGTCCTATGGCTACACCTTC

d_call: NA
j_call: TRBJ1-5
v_call: TRBV27
clone_size: NA
cdr3_aa: CASSLGAGQPQHF
cdr3_nt: TGTGCCAGCAGTTTGGGGGCCGGGCAGCCCCAGCATTTT

d_call: TRBD2
j_call: TRBJ2-2
v_call: TRBV19
clone_size: NA
cdr3_aa: CASKKPAGANTGELFF
cdr3_nt: TGTGCCAGTAAAAAACCAGCGGGGGCGAACACCGGGGAGCTGTTTTTT

d_call: TRBD1
j_call: TRBJ1-2
v_call: TRBV14
clone_size: NA
cdr3_aa: CASSLGQGKVYGYTF
cdr3_nt: TGTGCCAGCAGCCTTGGACAGGGAAAGGTCTATGGCTACACCTTC

d_call: NA
j_call: TRBJ1-6
v_call: TRBV5-6
clone_size: NA
cdr3_aa: CASTIRGRGNSPLHF
cdr3_nt: TGTGCCAGCACCATCAGGGGCAGGGGTAATTCACCCCTCCACTTT

d_call: TRBD1
j_call: TRBJ1-6
v_call: TRBV7-2
clone_size: NA
cdr3_aa: CASSLDRGQSSPLHF
cdr3_nt: TGTGCCAGCAGCTTAGACAGGGGGCAGAGTTCACCCCTCCACTTT

d_call: NA
j_call: TRBJ2-1
v_call: TRBV29-1
clone_size: NA
cdr3_aa: CSALRQTSHEQFF
cdr3_nt: TGCAGCGCTCTCCGCCAGACTAGTCATGAGCAGTTCTTC

d_call: NA
j_call: TRBJ1-6
v_call: TRBV7-8
clone_size: few
cdr3_aa: CASSLREHVGIVNNSPLHF
cdr3_nt: TGTGCCAGCAGCCTACGAGAACACGTGGGCATTGTCAATAATTCACCCCTCCACTTT

d_call: NA
j_call: TRBJ2-7
v_call: TRBV2
clone_size: NA
cdr3_aa: CASSVSSYEQYF
cdr3_nt: TGTGCCAGCAGTGTGTCGAGTTACGAGCAGTACTTC